What follows are 16 T cell receptor beta chains derived from one specimen sequenced in a study of T cell repertoires in cytomegalovirus infection. TCRdb re-derived calls from the reads in MiXCR, one entry per CDR3 protein. Of about 260,000 distinct CDR3 sequences listed, 9.1% are singletons. Material for sequencing was PBMCs. The receptors here all came from a human donor in good health (CMV status not recorded). Some clones in this sample may be carry-over from other donors' samples.

There are many counts of this clonotype. The V gene is TRBV7-9, the J gene TRBJ1-2; the D is unclear. Trimming shortened V by 5 bases and J by 14 bases, and 12 bases separated the two germline ends. Germline V gene data show CDR1 as SEHNR and CDR2 as FQNEAQ (reference sequence). This CDR3 contains 10 residues. Here the CDR3 reads CASSPRVSTF. For the CDR3, the DNA is TGTGCCAGCAGCCCCCGTGTTAGTACCTTC. The whole variable domain, remainder taken from reference TRBV7-9 and TRBJ1-2, is DTGVSQNPRHKITKRGQNVTFRCDPISEHNRLYWYRQTLGQGPEFLTYFQNEAQLEKSRLLSDRFSAERPKGSFSTLEIQRTEQGDSAMYLCASSPRVSTFGSGTRLTVV.

The sample holds many counts of this clonotype. The chain couples TRBV6-1 to TRBJ2-5, with TRBD2 matching over 9 bases. V lost 8 bases to trimming and J lost 5 bases; unmatched junction nucleotides: 15. The germline gives CDR1 MNHNS, CDR2 SASEGT. CDR3 length equals 16 residues. CDR3 nucleotide sequence: TGTGCCAGCCAAGACCATAGCGGGGGAGGAAGGGAGACCCAGTACTTC. Protein product: CASQDHSGGGRETQYF.

This clonotype was found a few times. This chain uses TRBV2 with TRBJ2-3, with TRBD2 identical over 9 bases. The CDR3 covers 16 residues. V lost 6 bases and J lost 4; bases outside the gene matches: 11. CDR1 and CDR2 from the germline V gene are SNHLY and FYNNEI. CDR3 nucleotide sequence: TGTGCCAGCAGCCGAGTCGCGGGGGGGCGGTCAGATACGCAGTATTTT. It yields the protein CASSRVAGGRSDTQYF.

This clonotype was seen at least ten times. This rearrangement joins TRBV24-1 to TRBJ2-5, with D possibly TRBD2 on 5 matching bases. Germline CDR1 reads KGHDR; CDR2 reads SFDVKD. Trimming shortened V by 3 bases and J by 3 bases, and 13 bases separated the two germline ends. This CDR3 region has 15 residues. The DNA of the CDR3 is TGTGCCACCAGTGATCCCGGACGGGAAAAAGAGACCCAGTACTTC. Translation gives CATSDPGREKETQYF.

This clonotype was counted at least ten times. As DNA, the CDR3 is TGTGCTAGTGGTCGTGAGGGGGCCCGGGGCTACACCTTC. Amino acids: CASGREGARGYTF. V and J are TRBV12-5 and TRBJ1-2; TRBD1 matches 7 bases. This CDR3 spans 13 amino acids. With 5 bases clipped from V and 8 bases from J, the junction kept 8 bases outside the gene matches. Germline V gene sequence: CDR1 LGHNT, CDR2 FRNRAP. Looking up the rest from reference TRBV12-5 and TRBJ1-2 gives the full variable domain: DARVTQTPRHKVTEMGQEVTMRCQPILGHNTVFWYRQTMMQGLELLAYFRNRAPLDDSGMPKDRFSAEMPDATLATLKIQPSEPRDSAVYFCASGREGARGYTFGSGTRLTVV.

The chain joins TRBV29-1 to TRBJ1-1, with D perhaps TRBD1 (5 bases). The CDR3 has 14 amino acids. V lost 6 bases, J lost 1 base, and 15 bases lay in between. Germline CDR1 SQVTM, CDR2 ANQGSEA. The CDR3 DNA follows: TGCAGCGTCCTGACCGGGACGGCGAACACTGAAGCTTTCTTT. This codes for CSVLTGTANTEAFF. Together with reference TRBV29-1 and TRBJ1-1, the CDR3 gives the full variable domain: SAVISQKPSRDICQRGTSLTIQCQVDSQVTMMFWYRQQPGQSLTLIATANQGSEATYESGFVIDKFPISRPNLTFSTLTVSNMSPEDSSIYLCSVLTGTANTEAFFGQGTRLTVV.

This clonotype appeared many times. Here the CDR3 DNA reads TGTGCCAGCACCTCCTGGGAAAAACTGTTTTTT. This codes for CASTSWEKLFF. This chain joins TRBV28 and TRBJ1-4; D not resolved. CDR1 MDHEN and CDR2 SYDVKM come from the germline V gene. The CDR3 consists of 11 residues. Trimming took 7 bases from V and 8 from J, leaving 8 bases between them. The full variable domain, completed using reference TRBV28 and TRBJ1-4, is DVKVTQSSRYLVKRTGEKVFLECVQDMDHENMFWYRQDPGLGLRLIYFSYDVKMKEKGDIPEGYSVSREKKERFSLILESASTNQTSMYLCASTSWEKLFFGSGTQLSVL.

This clonotype was seen at least ten times. The chain recombines TRBV6-5 with TRBJ1-1; weak D call: TRBD1 (6 bases). Germline V CDR1 and CDR2: MNHEY, SVGAGI. The CDR3 spans 16 residues. V lost 6 bases and J lost 2, with 19 bases in between. This CDR3 reads CASSTTGLGGNTEAFF. Written as DNA, the CDR3 is TGTGCCAGCAGCACTACAGGGTTGGGAGGAAACACTGAAGCTTTCTTT.

This clonotype was observed a few times. The genes are TRBV7-6 and TRBJ2-7; 7 bases line up with TRBD2. This CDR3 has 14 residues. V shed 5 bases and J 2 bases; nucleotides not matched to a gene: 6. The V gene's germline CDR1 is SGHVS and CDR2 FNYEAQ. CDR3 in DNA: TGTGCCAGCAGCCGTAGCGGGCCTACCTACGAGCAGTACTTC. Translation gives CASSRSGPTYEQYF. The full variable domain, with the rest looked up from reference TRBV7-6 and TRBJ2-7, is GAGVSQSPRYKVTKRGQDVALRCDPISGHVSLYWYRQALGQGPEFLTYFNYEAQQDKSGLPNDRFSAERPEGSISTLTIQRTEQRDSAMYRCASSRSGPTYEQYFGPGTRLTVT.

This clonotype was observed at least ten times. V gene TRBV7-2 combines with J gene TRBJ1-5, with a possible D match to TRBD1 (5 bases). V was trimmed by 5 bases and J by 3 bases, leaving 11 bases between them. Germline lookup yields CDR1 SGHTA and CDR2 FQGNSA. The CDR3 is 14 amino acids. The DNA for the CDR3 is TGTGCCAGCAGCCAGGGTTACAACAATCAGCCCCAGCATTTT. Encoded protein: CASSQGYNNQPQHF.

This clonotype was observed many times. V usage is TRBV7-2 and J usage is TRBJ2-2; maybe TRBD1 (6 bases). V lost 1 base and J 7 bases, leaving 13 bases between the germline ends. The CDR3 loop spans 15 amino acids. CDR1 is SGHTA and CDR2 is FQGNSA in the germline V gene. The CDR3 DNA reads TGTGCCAGCAGCTTAGGCAGGGGCGAGAGCGGGGAGCTGTTTTTT. Translating it yields CASSLGRGESGELFF.

This clonotype was picked up many times. The chain couples TRBV19 to TRBJ1-4; no clear D. The CDR3 runs to 15 residues. Trimming removed 5 bases at V and 7 bases at J, with 17 bases between. Germline CDR1 LNHDA, CDR2 SQIVND (reference sequence). The CDR3 sequence: CASSPRGGNGEKLFF. The CDR3, as DNA: TGTGCCAGTAGTCCCCGGGGAGGGAACGGTGAAAAACTGTTTTTT. The whole variable domain, filled in from reference TRBV19 and TRBJ1-4, reads DGGITQSPKYLFRKEGQNVTLSCEQNLNHDAMYWYRQDPGQGLRLIYYSQIVNDFQKGDIAEGYSVSREKKESFPLTVTSAQKNPTAFYLCASSPRGGNGEKLFFGSGTQLSVL.

This clonotype was counted at least ten times. The genes are TRBV20-1 and TRBJ1-5; 9 bases match TRBD1. CDR1 DFQATT and CDR2 SNEGSKA come from the germline V gene (reference sequence). CDR3 length equals 16 residues. V shed 5 bases and J 1 base; nucleotides not matched to a gene: 9. The CDR3 nucleotides read TGCAGTGCTCCCGCCGGGACAGGGAGGAGCAATCAGCCCCAGCATTTT. It specifies CSAPAGTGRSNQPQHF.

The chain couples TRBV11-2 to TRBJ2-7; TRBD2 matches at 11 bases. Germline lookup yields CDR1 SGHAT and CDR2 FQNNGV. This CDR3 contains 19 residues. Trimming removed 0 bases from V and 3 bases from J; junction bases left unmatched: 13. Here the CDR3 reads CASSLDRGLAGLSRYEQYF. CDR3 nucleotides: TGTGCCAGCAGCTTAGATCGAGGACTAGCGGGCCTCAGTCGCTACGAGCAGTACTTC.

There are many counts of this clonotype. The rearrangement joins TRBV25-1 to TRBJ1-6; D gene unclear. The CDR3 is 14 residues long. Germline CDR1 is MGHDK and CDR2 is SYGVNS. Between the trimmed V and J ends, which lost 1 base and 9 bases, there was a span of 10 bases. The CDR3 coding sequence is TGTGCCAGCAGTGAATCTGGCAGGCTTTCACCCCTCCACTTT. This sequence encodes CASSESGRLSPLHF.

The V gene is TRBV29-1, the J gene TRBJ1-2, with 7 bases lining up with TRBD1. V lost 1 base and J lost 5; bases outside the gene matches: 10. Per germline, CDR1 SQVTM and CDR2 ANQGSEA. The CDR3 contains 15 residues. The CDR3 nucleotides read TGCAGCGTTGAAGCAGGGAGGGGGCTATGGTATGGCTACACCTTC. Its protein product is CSVEAGRGLWYGYTF.